This is a list of T cell receptor beta chains from one sample in a study of blood T cell repertoires in COVID-19. Clones were sequenced by immunoSEQ multiplex PCR, and TCRdb holds only the in-frame ones, with some missing. The sample carries 35,000 to 50,000 clones, over 75% recorded once. The specimen was peripheral blood. These receptors came from a human donor in a cohort sampled during active COVID-19. Each CDR3 is given with its conserved first and last residue. The D gene is left open where the match is weak. Rows may omit the clone size; those that give it use once, few, many or a size class.

>.|TRBJ2-4|TRBV5-6|TRBD1|14
CASRFTGDLNIQYF
TGTGCCAGCAGGTTTACAGGGGACCTAAACATTCAGTACTTC
>.|TRBJ2-2|TRBV7-9|TRBD1|16
CASRLQGTTNTGELFF
TGTGCCAGCAGGTTACAGGGGACAACGAACACCGGGGAGCTGTTTTTT
>.|TRBJ2-1|TRBV5-6|.|15
CASSLVGRGRGEQFF
TGTGCCAGCAGCTTGGTAGGCAGGGGAAGGGGTGAGCAGTTCTTC
>.|TRBJ2-6|TRBV11-3|.|16
CASSLGATSGANVLTF
TGTGCCAGCAGCTTAGGGGCTACTTCTGGGGCCAACGTCCTGACTTTC
>once|TRBJ2-1|TRBV19|.|12
CASNSPENEQFF
TGTGCCAGTAATTCCCCGGAGAATGAGCAGTTCTTC
>.|TRBJ2-5|TRBV15|TRBD2|15
CATSRRRGAQETQYF
TGTGCCACCAGCAGACGGCGGGGGGCCCAAGAGACCCAGTACTTC
>.|TRBJ2-1|TRBV20-1|.|17
CSASCSGGTCDMNEQFF
TGCAGTGCTAGTTGCAGCGGCGGGACCTGCGACATGAATGAGCAGTTCTTC
>.|TRBJ1-2|TRBV2|.|13
CASSEQGGYGYTF
TGTGCCAGCAGTGAACAGGGTGGCTATGGCTACACCTTC
>.|TRBJ2-4|TRBV5-4|.|14
CASSLDSAKNIQYF
TGTGCCAGCAGCTTGGACAGTGCCAAAAACATTCAGTACTTC
>.|TRBJ2-1|TRBV2|TRBD2|15
CASNVGTSPNNEQFF
TGTGCCAGCAATGTAGGGACTAGCCCTAACAATGAGCAGTTCTTC
>once|TRBJ2-1|TRBV5-1|TRBD2|17
CASSLVASGGQGREQFF
TGCGCCAGCAGCTTGGTGGCTAGCGGGGGCCAGGGACGTGAGCAGTTCTTC
>.|TRBJ2-7|TRBV6-5|.|14
CASSSAAGPYEQYF
TGTGCCAGCAGTTCTGCTGCTGGGCCCTACGAGCAGTACTTC
>.|TRBJ2-3|TRBV2|TRBD2|17
CASSEVKGLAAPDTQYF
TGTGCCAGCAGTGAAGTGAAGGGACTAGCGGCCCCAGATACGCAGTATTTT
>few|TRBJ2-7|TRBV4-3|TRBD1|16
CASSQDAGTGRYEQYF
TGCGCCAGCAGCCAAGATGCTGGGACAGGACGGTACGAGCAGTACTTC
>.|TRBJ2-7|TRBV28|.|18
CASSLKGLRRAEPYEQYF
TGTGCCAGCAGTTTAAAAGGTCTCCGGCGGGCCGAACCTTACGAGCAGTACTTC
>.|TRBJ1-5|TRBV18|.|13
CASSPTADQPQHF
TGTGCCAGCTCACCGACAGCAGATCAGCCCCAGCATTTT
>.|TRBJ2-7|TRBV12-3/TRBV12-4|.|12
CASSPGQYEQYF
TGTGCCAGCAGTCCCGGACAGTACGAGCAGTACTTC
>.|TRBJ2-2|TRBV7-3|.|14
CASSLVSRAGELFF
TGTGCCAGCAGCTTAGTGTCGCGGGCCGGGGAGCTGTTTTTT
>medium-sized|TRBJ2-5|TRBV6-5|TRBD1|14
CATSPGQGGETQYF
TGTGCCACCAGCCCGGGACAGGGGGGCGAGACCCAGTACTTC
>.|TRBJ2-7|TRBV5-1|TRBD1|15
CASSPSGTGTYEQYF
TGCGCCAGCAGCCCCTCCGGGACAGGCACCTACGAGCAGTACTTC
>once|TRBJ2-3|TRBV6-1|TRBD1|15
CASSEVDRVEDTQYF
TGTGCCAGCAGTGAAGTGGACAGGGTGGAAGATACGCAGTATTTT
>once|TRBJ1-4|TRBV5-4|TRBD1|15
CASSYRTGGNEKLFF
TGTGCCAGCAGCTACCGGACAGGGGGAAATGAAAAACTGTTTTTT
>.|TRBJ2-3|TRBV6-4|TRBD2|18
CASGFAIWRGGPTDTQYF
TGTGCCAGCGGATTTGCCATCTGGCGGGGGGGGCCCACAGATACGCAGTATTTT
>.|TRBJ1-2|TRBV27|.|17
CASSLFGGGRGDYGYTF
TGTGCCAGCAGTTTATTTGGTGGCGGAAGGGGTGATTATGGCTACACCTTC
>.|TRBJ2-6|TRBV19|.|16
CASSRGTSSGANVLTF
TGTGCCAGTAGTCGGGGAACTAGCTCTGGGGCCAACGTCCTGACTTTC
>.|TRBJ2-2|TRBV30|.|14
CAWTGAPGTGELFF
TGTGCCTGGACAGGGGCCCCGGGGACCGGGGAGCTGTTTTTT
>.|TRBJ1-3|TRBV5-1|.|14
CASSLASAENTIYF
TGCGCCAGCAGCTTGGCCTCGGCGGAGAACACCATATATTTT
>.|TRBJ2-2|TRBV7-9|TRBD2|14
CASSLGLNTGELFF
TGTGCCAGCAGCCTGGGACTAAACACCGGGGAGCTGTTTTTT
>.|TRBJ2-7|TRBV6-4|.|15
CASSDNQMTTYEQYF
TGTGCCAGCAGTGACAACCAGATGACTACCTACGAGCAGTACTTC
>few|TRBJ2-5|TRBV7-9|.|15
CASRGEGGAGETQYF
TGTGCCAGCAGGGGTGAAGGGGGGGCCGGAGAGACCCAGTACTTC
>.|TRBJ1-1|TRBV15|.|15
CATSRDDRSNTEAFF
TGTGCCACCAGCAGAGACGACAGGTCGAACACTGAAGCTTTCTTT
>.|TRBJ2-3|TRBV4-1|.|15
CASSQVGALTDTQYF
TGCGCCAGCAGCCAAGTAGGGGCCCTCACAGATACGCAGTATTTT
>.|TRBJ2-3|TRBV7-3|TRBD2|14
CASSPGGSTDTQYF
TGTGCCAGCAGTCCGGGGGGTTCCACAGATACGCAGTATTTT
>once|TRBJ2-1|TRBV5-1|.|15
CASSLAGAQGRGQFF
TGCGCCAGCAGCTTGGCTGGGGCCCAGGGGCGCGGGCAGTTCTTC
>once|TRBJ2-3|TRBV27|TRBD2|15
CASSPSSGNTDTQYF
TGTGCCAGCAGTCCCTCTAGCGGGAACACAGATACGCAGTATTTT
>.|TRBJ2-7|TRBV24-1|TRBD1|17
CATSDATVDRGQYEQYF
TGTGCCACCAGTGATGCGACCGTGGACAGGGGGCAATACGAGCAGTACTTC
>.|TRBJ2-5|TRBV7-3|TRBD2|16
CASSPGGLAVGKTQYF
TGTGCCAGCAGCCCAGGGGGACTAGCAGTCGGGAAGACCCAGTACTTC
>.|TRBJ1-6|TRBV18|.|14
CASSPPGENSPLHF
TGTGCCAGCTCACCCCCAGGGGAGAATTCACCCCTCCACTTT
>few|TRBJ2-1|TRBV24-1|TRBD2|17
CATSALGVAGGHNEQFF
TGTGCCACCAGTGCCCTGGGGGTAGCGGGGGGACACAATGAGCAGTTCTTC
>.|TRBJ2-5|TRBV6-2/TRBV6-3|TRBD1|19
CASSYTGTARRLWQETQYF
TGTGCCAGCAGTTACACCGGGACAGCTAGGCGTTTGTGGCAAGAGACCCAGTACTTC
>.|TRBJ1-1|TRBV11-2|TRBD1|16
CASSSGDRVPGTEAFF
TGTGCCAGCAGCTCGGGCGACAGGGTACCGGGCACTGAAGCTTTCTTT
>.|TRBJ2-3|TRBV27|.|13
CASSPLEEDTQYF
TGTGCCAGCAGTCCCCTGGAGGAGGATACGCAGTATTTT
>.|TRBJ1-1|TRBV6-5|.|12
CASSLGVTEAFF
TGTGCCAGCAGTTTAGGGGTCACTGAAGCTTTCTTT
>.|TRBJ2-5|TRBV3-1/TRBV3-2|.|13
CASSLSGVETQYF
TGTGCCAGCAGCCTTAGTGGTGTAGAGACCCAGTACTTC
>.|TRBJ1-1|TRBV28|TRBD1|12
CASSLGGTGAFF
TGTGCCAGCAGTTTAGGGGGGACAGGGGCTTTCTTT
>.|TRBJ2-7|TRBV15|TRBD1|14
CATSREGQGYEQYF
TGTGCCACCAGCAGAGAGGGACAGGGCTACGAGCAGTACTTC
>once|TRBJ2-7|TRBV27|TRBD1|11
CASRDRNEQYF
TGTGCCAGCCGGGACAGGAACGAGCAGTACTTC
>.|TRBJ2-2|TRBV5-6|.|15
CASSSDRWNTGELFF
TGTGCCAGCAGCTCCGACAGGTGGAACACCGGGGAGCTGTTTTTT
>.|TRBJ1-4|TRBV11-1|TRBD1|14
CASSLGQGREKLFF
TGTGCCAGCAGCTTGGGACAGGGAAGAGAAAAACTGTTTTTT
>.|TRBJ1-2|TRBV28|.|14
CASSLAGFNYGYTF
TGTGCCAGCAGTTTGGCAGGGTTTAACTATGGCTACACCTTC
>.|TRBJ2-7|TRBV5-1|.|13
CASSLDGRGEQYF
TGCGCCAGCAGCCTAGACGGACGGGGCGAGCAGTACTTC
>once|TRBJ2-1|TRBV28|.|13
CASSLGRYNEQFF
TGTGCCAGCAGTTTGGGCAGATACAATGAGCAGTTCTTC
>.|TRBJ2-5|TRBV12-3/TRBV12-4|.|13
CASSLSNQATQYF
TGTGCCAGCAGTTTGTCCAACCAGGCGACCCAGTACTTC